This TCR beta chain originates from a study of tumor and adjacent non-tumor tissue in lung cancer. Regarding the study as a whole: Tumor tissue had significantly higher TCR diversity than normal lung. Tumor TCR diversity, when higher, was linked to shorter survival.

A modified ARM-PCR protocol with three rounds of nested PCR amplified TCRbeta. TCRdb re-analysed the multiplex PCR reads in MiXCR, keeping a single row per CDR3 protein. The data contain 60,000 to 90,000 distinct CDR3 sequences, 65% to 75% of them singletons. RNA was extracted from bulk tissue without any cell sorting. This non-tumor lung sample came from over 3 cm beyond the tumor edge. Donors were chemotherapy-naive, newly diagnosed lung cancer surgical patients in China, August–late 2014. Germline V CDR1 and CDR2: DFQATT, SNEGSKA (reference sequence). The CDR3 is made up of 15 amino acids. A word on this clonotype: What it recognizes is unknown. One end of the junction fails to match germline, which may point to a read error.

Sequenced sample: distant non-tumor lung tissue. The chain has TRBV20-1 and TRBJ1-5; 9 positions match TRBD1. The sequence was collected from a woman between 50 and 59 years old with non-small cell lung cancer. The CDR3 sequence: CRAPPGQGPDQPQHF. DNA of the CDR3: TGCAGGGCCCCCCCAGGACAGGGGCCGGATCAGCCCCAACATTTT.